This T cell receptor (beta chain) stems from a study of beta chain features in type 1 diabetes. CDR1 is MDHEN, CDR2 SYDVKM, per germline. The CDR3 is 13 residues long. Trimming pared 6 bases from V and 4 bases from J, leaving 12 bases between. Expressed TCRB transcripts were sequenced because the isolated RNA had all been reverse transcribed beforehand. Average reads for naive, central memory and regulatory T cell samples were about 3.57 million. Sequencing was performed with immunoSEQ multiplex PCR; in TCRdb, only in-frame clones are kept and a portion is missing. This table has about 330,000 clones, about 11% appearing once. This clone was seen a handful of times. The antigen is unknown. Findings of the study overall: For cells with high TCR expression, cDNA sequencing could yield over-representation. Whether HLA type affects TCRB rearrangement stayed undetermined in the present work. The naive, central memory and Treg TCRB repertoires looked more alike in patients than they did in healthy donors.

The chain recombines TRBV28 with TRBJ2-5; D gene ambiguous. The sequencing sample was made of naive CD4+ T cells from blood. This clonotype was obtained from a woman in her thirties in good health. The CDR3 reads CASRPPVGETQYF. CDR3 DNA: TGTGCCAGCAGACCCCCGGTCGGAGAGACCCAGTACTTC. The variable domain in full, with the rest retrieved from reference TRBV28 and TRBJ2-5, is DVKVTQSSRYLVKRTGEKVFLECVQDMDHENMFWYRQDPGLGLRLIYFSYDVKMKEKGDIPEGYSVSREKKERFSLILESASTNQTSMYLCASRPPVGETQYFGPGTRLLVL.